The present entry profiles one T cell receptor (beta chain) with its context. J was trimmed by 3 bases and V by 5 bases; bases with no gene match: 9. From germline, CDR1 is SGHTA and CDR2 FQGTGA. The CDR3 has 15 amino acids. This specimen comes from a study of cytomegalovirus exposure and HLA in healthy donors. Amplification used 60 Vbeta primers and 13 Jbeta primers. The data were produced by immunoSEQ multiplex PCR, yet TCRdb's version contains in-frame clones alone and is incomplete. This table has about 150,000 clones, roughly 79% appearing once. Each donor was nominally healthy when sampled (though unrecorded immune exposures were likely).

The TCR was taken from a man aged 18-30 years in good health and CMV-seronegative. Sequencing used PBMCs. The chain employs TRBV7-3 and TRBJ2-7; 8 nucleotides match TRBD1. CDR3 nucleotides: TGTGCCAGCAGCCTCGGGACAGGCCCAGACTACGAGCAGTACTTC. Residues: CASSLGTGPDYEQYF.